The 19 T cell receptor delta chains presented below share a single source sample, sequenced in a study of γδ T cells in repeated Plasmodium falciparum infection. Gammadelta T cells were flow-sorted from PBMC into Vgamma9/Vdelta2+ and Vdelta2-negative populations for bulk analysis. TCRdb used CATT to re-call clones from the multiplex PCR reads. The data show approximately 93,000 delta-chain clones, over 0.75% seen once. The specimen sequenced was gamma-delta T cells from blood. The receptors were gathered from a pool of human donors (malaria-infected and uninfected, not separated).

This clone came up many times. One base separates it from a far larger clone, so it is likely a read error. The same CDR3 can be traced to other DNA sequences in this sample. V is TRDV2 and J is TRDJ1; 10 positions match TRDD3. Germline V lookup: CDR1 GEAIGNYY, CDR2 EKD. The CDR3 extends over 17 amino acids. This CDR3 reads CACDTVGGYADPDKLIF. As DNA, the CDR3 is TGCGCCTGTGACACCGTAGGGGGATACGCGGATCCCGATAAACTCATCTTT.

As to this clone: The translation of this DNA and the TCRdb protein of a much larger clone differ at residue 6, probably owing to a read error; the protein shown here is translated from the DNA. V is TRDV1 and J is TRDJ1; TRDD3 aligns across 13 bases. This CDR3 contains 21 residues. V shed 1 base and J 0 bases; nucleotides not matched to a gene: 14. Germline V gives CDR1 TSWWSYY, CDR2 QGS. This chain's CDR3 is CALGERPCTGGYGGDTDKLIF. In nucleotides, the CDR3 is TGTGCTCTTGGGGAACGGCCCTGTACTGGGGGATACGGGGGGGACACCGATAAACTCATCTTT.

In regard to this clone: The protein held in TCRdb is that of a much larger clone and does not match this DNA's translation at residue 8, likely because of a read error; the protein shown is translated from the DNA. The V call is TRDV2, the J call TRDJ1; TRDD3 agrees at 7 bases. The J gene, left out of TCRdb, was set here by checking the DNA against germline. CDR1 and CDR2 (germline): GEAIGNYY, EKD. CDR3 length: 16 residues. V shed 6 bases and J 1 base; nucleotides not matched to a gene: 13. The CDR3 nucleotides read TGTGCCTGTTCTACTGGGGATGCGCAGTGCACCGATAAACTCATCTTT. This codes for CACSTGDAQCTDKLIF.

This clone was seen at least ten times. The amino acid sequence in TCRdb belongs to a much larger clone and departs from this DNA's translation at residue 4, likely a sequencing read error; the sequence shown is translated from the DNA. This chain uses TRDV2 with TRDJ3; 8 bases agree with TRDD3. TCRdb records no J gene; here it was assigned by comparing the DNA to germline. Germline V gene sequence: CDR1 GEAIGNYY, CDR2 EKD. With 5 bases clipped from V and 2 bases from J, the junction kept 10 bases outside the gene matches. CDR3 length: 18 residues. For the CDR3, the DNA is TGTGCCTGTGGTTATGGGGGATCCCAAGCCTGGGACACCCGACAGATGTTTTTC. Encoded protein: CACGYGGSQAWDTRQMFF.

This clone appeared a few times. The protein TCRdb gives is from a much larger clone and does not agree with this DNA's translation at residue 11, likely a read error; the protein shown here comes from the DNA. This rearrangement joins TRDV2 to TRDJ1, with a possible D match to TRDD3 (5 bases). TCRdb gives no J gene; it was assigned here by matching the DNA to germline. Germline CDR1 is GEAIGNYY and CDR2 is EKD. The CDR3 is 18 amino acids. Between the trimmed V and J ends, which lost 0 bases and 0 bases, there was a span of 19 bases. CDR3 bases: TGTGCCTGTGACACCGTCGCTACTGGTGGGATGTACACCGATAAACTCATCTTT. Protein product: CACDTVATGGMYTDKLIF.

To note about this clone: A far larger clone differs by one base, so this is likely a read error. The sample carries other DNA sequences with the same CDR3. This sequence joins TRDV2 and TRDJ1; 13 nucleotides line up with TRDD3. TCRdb is silent on the J gene; assignment here came from matching the DNA to germline. Per germline, CDR1 GEAIGNYY and CDR2 EKD. The CDR3 is 19 residues long. CDR3 amino acids: CACERTGGYAGPYTDKLIF. The CDR3 DNA sequence: TGTGCCTGTGAGCGTACTGGGGGATACGCAGGACCGTACACCGACAAACTCATCTTT.

In regard to this clone: The protein given by TCRdb reflects a much larger clone and differs at residue 5 from this DNA's translation, likely from a read error; the protein shown is the DNA's translation. CDR3: CACDIVMGTGGFATDKLIF. The DNA of the CDR3 is TGTGCCTGTGACATCGTCATGGGGACTGGGGGATTCGCCACCGATAAACTCATCTTT. This chain connects TRDV2 to TRDJ1, with 10 bases matching TRDD3. The J gene is absent in TCRdb and was assigned here via DNA matching to germline. CDR3 length: 19 amino acids. Germline V gene data show CDR1 as GEAIGNYY and CDR2 as EKD. V shed 2 bases, J shed 1 base, and the junction held 15 bases outside the gene matches.

In regard to this clone: The protein held in TCRdb is that of a much larger clone and does not match this DNA's translation at residue 13, likely because of a read error; the protein shown is translated from the DNA. The V gene is TRDV1, the J gene TRDJ1, with 10 bases identical to TRDD3. The J gene comes from matching the DNA to germline here; TCRdb lacks it. Germline CDR1 reads TSWWSYY; CDR2 reads QGS. V lost 6 bases and J lost 3; bases outside the gene matches: 16. The CDR3 has 18 amino acids. The DNA for the CDR3 is TGTGCTCTTGGAAGATGTGTGTTCCGCTGGGGGATAGCCGATAAACTCATCTTT. Translating it yields CALGRCVFRWGIADKLIF.

This clone has more than one count but fewer than ten. TCRdb's entry gives the protein of a much larger clone, which mismatches this DNA's translation at residue 10, likely from a read error; the protein reported here is translated from the DNA. CDR3 coding DNA: TGTGCCTGTCGAAGTACTGGGGGACCAGGAACCGATAAACTCATCTTT. Translated, it gives CACRSTGGPGTDKLIF. The gene calls are TRDV2 and TRDJ1; 9 bases are a match to TRDD3. TCRdb leaves out the J gene; it was filled in here by matching the DNA to germline. This CDR3 spans 16 amino acids. The J segment lost 2 bases and the V segment lost 6 bases, leaving 12 bases of the junction unmatched. Germline assignment: CDR1 GEAIGNYY and CDR2 EKD.

Concerning this clone: This probably arose from a read error, given a far larger clone one base away. Other DNA sequences in the same sample also yield this CDR3. The V gene is TRDV1, but the J gene lacks a call. This CDR3 comprises 18 residues. Germline lookup yields CDR1 TSWWSYY and CDR2 QGS. The CDR3 sequence is CALGEPPLAEPPVDKLIF. DNA for the CDR3: TGTGCTCTTGGGGAACCACCCCTCGCGGAACCCCCAGTCGATAAACTCATCTTC.

This clone has more than one count but fewer than ten. This likely reflects a read error, since a far larger clone is one base away. Additional DNA sequences in this sample encode the identical CDR3. The genes are TRDV2 and TRDJ1; 9 nucleotides match TRDD3. Germline CDR1 reads GEAIGNYY; CDR2 reads EKD. This CDR3 has 20 residues. V shed 0 bases, J shed 0 bases, and the junction held 16 bases outside the gene matches. CDR3 region: CACDTLESPGGIQDTDKLIF. In DNA, the CDR3 is TGTGCCTGTGACACCCTTGAATCACCCGGGGGGATACAGGACACCGATAAACTCATCTTT.

This clone has a count of ten or more. TCRdb pairs this DNA with a much larger clone's protein that differs at residue 16, likely a read error; the protein shown was translated from the DNA. V and J are TRDV2 and TRDJ1; D may be TRDD2 or TRDD3 (6 bases each). The CDR3 has 19 residues. Germline V gene lookup returns CDR1 GEAIGNYY and CDR2 EKD. In nucleotides, the CDR3 is TGTGCCTGTGACACGGGATCCTACACTGGGCTACTTTACACCGATAGACTCATCTTT. It codes for CACDTGSYTGLLYTDRLIF.

This clone has only a few counts. It differs at one base from a far larger clone, so likely a read error. Other DNA sequences in the sample encode the same CDR3. The chain recombines TRDV1 with TRDJ1; 8 bases fit TRDD3. Here the J gene came from matching the DNA to germline, since TCRdb omits it. This CDR3 contains 16 residues. CDR1 is TSWWSYY and CDR2 is QGS in the germline V gene. CDR3 sequence: CALGELPVLGGDKLIF. The CDR3 region has the DNA TGTGCCCTTGGGGAACTCCCAGTACTGGGGGGCGATAAACTCATCTTT.

This clone has only a few counts. A far larger clone is off by one base, so a read error is likely. Other DNA sequences from this sample encode an identical CDR3 as well. V gene TRDV3 combines with J gene TRDJ1; 11 bases agree with TRDD3. CDR1 is TVYSNPD and CDR2 is GDNSRS in the germline V gene (reference sequence). J gave up 0 bases and V 2 bases, and 32 bases lay outside the gene matches. The CDR3 totals 24 residues. CDR3 sequence: CAFSVQDWGIYHSATVFYTDKLIF. CDR3 nucleotide sequence: TGTGCCTTTTCAGTTCAAGACTGGGGGATATACCATTCCGCTACAGTATTCTACACCGATAAACTCATCTTT.

This clone was seen more than once but under ten times. The TCRdb record carries a much larger clone's protein, which differs from this DNA's translation at residue 14; a read error is the likely cause, and the protein listed here is the DNA translation. This sequence joins TRDV1 and TRDJ1; 10 bases agree with TRDD3. The J gene, left out of TCRdb, was set here by checking the DNA against germline. Germline CDR1 reads TSWWSYY; CDR2 reads QGS. CDR3 length: 18 amino acids. Trimming at V came to 6 bases and at J to 7 bases, leaving 20 bases not matched to a gene. The CDR3 loop is CALGIHDHGGDTNGKLIF. In nucleotides, the CDR3 is TGTGCTCTTGGTATTCACGACCATGGGGGGGATACGAACGGTAAACTCATCTTT.

This clone was observed a few times. TCRdb's protein, taken from a much larger clone, differs from this DNA's translation at residue 12, likely owing to a read error; the protein displayed comes from the DNA. V is TRDV2 and J is TRDJ1, with 13 bases fitting TRDD3. The J gene was missing in TCRdb and was found by matching the end of the DNA to germline. CDR3 size: 19 residues. Trimming at V came to 3 bases and at J to 5 bases, leaving 17 bases not matched to a gene. From germline, CDR1 is GEAIGNYY and CDR2 EKD. The CDR3 DNA is TGTGCCTGTGACTCCCGTACTGGGGGATACGCGGTTACGGGTGATAAACTCATCTTT. It specifies CACDSRTGGYAVTGDKLIF.

With respect to this clone: A far larger clone is a single base away, which makes a read error likely. Different DNA sequences within this sample yield the same CDR3. The CDR3 loop is CALGPGGYLVEYTDKLIF. The CDR3 bases are TGTGCTCTTGGGCCCGGGGGATACCTCGTTGAGTACACCGATAAACTCATCTTT. The V gene is TRDV1, the J gene TRDJ1; 9 bases align to TRDD3. In the absence of a J gene in TCRdb, the DNA was matched to germline to assign it here. In germline, CDR1 is TSWWSYY, CDR2 QGS. This CDR3 comprises 18 residues. The ends lost 5 bases at V and 0 bases at J; junction bases unmatched: 13.

This clone has only a few counts. The likely explanation is a read error, given a far larger clone one base away. Other DNA sequences of this sample code for an identical CDR3. V gene TRDV2 combines with J gene TRDJ1; the match to TRDD3 covers 10 bases. In the absence of a J gene in TCRdb, the DNA was matched to germline to assign it here. V lost 1 base to trimming and J lost 5 bases; unmatched junction nucleotides: 18. The CDR3 has 19 amino acids. Germline assignment: CDR1 GEAIGNYY and CDR2 EKD. The CDR3: CACDTVGFVGDTARDKLIF. The CDR3, as DNA: TGTGCCTGTGACACTGTGGGGTTCGTGGGGGATACTGCGAGAGATAAACTCATCTTT.

This clone has just a few counts. The protein recorded in TCRdb matches a much larger clone and deviates from this DNA's translation at residue 14, suggesting a read error; the protein here is obtained by translating the DNA. This chain uses TRDV2 with TRDJ3; perhaps TRDD3 as D (6 bases). The J gene is absent in TCRdb and was assigned here via DNA matching to germline. Germline lookup yields CDR1 GEAIGNYY and CDR2 EKD. The length of the CDR3 is 23 residues. V was shortened by 3 bases and J by 5 bases, with 34 bases between the two germline ends. The CDR3 is CACDPLVEMVKLGNTRDTRQMFF. The CDR3 nucleotides are TGTGCCTGTGACCCCCTTGTGGAGATGGTGAAGCTGGGGAATACCCGGGACACCCGACAGATGTTTTTC.